These T cell receptor beta chains were read from a single sample in a study of blood T cell repertoires in COVID-19. Repertoires were generated with immunoSEQ multiplex PCR, while TCRdb's copy carries only in-frame clones and drops some. The sample consists of 130,000 or so clones, roughly 81% of them appearing once. Sequencing was carried out using peripheral blood. The receptors were sampled from a human donor in a cohort sampled during active COVID-19. The CDR3 runs from the conserved cysteine through the conserved F or W. A D gene is named only where the DNA matches it firmly. Clone size is not always given. Where it is, it says once, few, many or a class for expanded clones.

v_gene: TRBV24-1
j_gene: TRBJ2-3
abundance: -
d_gene: -
CDR3aa: CATSDGLKGGTDTQYF
CDR3nt: TGTGCCACCAGTGATGGACTGAAGGGGGGCACAGATACGCAGTATTTT

v_gene: TRBV5-4
j_gene: TRBJ2-3
abundance: -
d_gene: TRBD2
CDR3aa: CASSLTSGASTDTQYF
CDR3nt: TGTGCCAGCAGCTTGACTAGCGGAGCGAGCACAGATACGCAGTATTTT

v_gene: TRBV7-3
j_gene: TRBJ2-3
abundance: -
d_gene: TRBD2
CDR3aa: CASSFSGMSTDTQYF
CDR3nt: TGTGCCAGCAGCTTTAGCGGGATGAGCACAGATACGCAGTATTTT

v_gene: TRBV12-3/TRBV12-4
j_gene: TRBJ2-7
abundance: once
d_gene: -
CDR3aa: CASSTPGYEQYF
CDR3nt: TGTGCCAGCAGTACACCAGGGTACGAGCAGTACTTC

v_gene: TRBV9
j_gene: TRBJ1-1
abundance: -
d_gene: TRBD1
CDR3aa: CASSIQDRPAFF
CDR3nt: TGTGCCAGCAGCATACAGGACAGGCCCGCTTTCTTT

v_gene: TRBV5-1
j_gene: TRBJ2-7
abundance: few
d_gene: TRBD1
CDR3aa: CASSLGDRGAYEQYF
CDR3nt: TGCGCCAGCAGCTTGGGCGACAGGGGGGCCTACGAGCAGTACTTC

v_gene: TRBV2
j_gene: TRBJ2-1
abundance: -
d_gene: -
CDR3aa: CASKGTYSYNEQFF
CDR3nt: TGTGCCAGCAAAGGGACTTACTCCTACAATGAGCAGTTCTTC

v_gene: TRBV6-6
j_gene: TRBJ2-7
abundance: once
d_gene: TRBD1
CDR3aa: CASSPGQVGPYEQYF
CDR3nt: TGTGCCAGCAGTCCCGGACAGGTAGGGCCCTACGAGCAGTACTTC

v_gene: TRBV6-1
j_gene: TRBJ1-4
abundance: -
d_gene: TRBD1
CDR3aa: CASSEEDGWTGLSEKLFF
CDR3nt: TGTGCCAGCAGTGAAGAGGATGGCTGGACAGGGTTAAGTGAAAAACTGTTTTTT

v_gene: TRBV6-1
j_gene: TRBJ1-2
abundance: -
d_gene: TRBD1
CDR3aa: CASSEVGQGNYGYTF
CDR3nt: TGTGCCAGCAGTGAAGTGGGACAGGGGAACTATGGCTACACCTTC

v_gene: TRBV29-1
j_gene: TRBJ1-5
abundance: -
d_gene: -
CDR3aa: CSVRGGGNQPQHF
CDR3nt: TGCAGCGTTCGAGGAGGCGGCAATCAGCCCCAGCATTTT

v_gene: TRBV14
j_gene: TRBJ2-5
abundance: -
d_gene: -
CDR3aa: CASSQVVGGRGLGMGTQYF
CDR3nt: TGTGCCAGCAGCCAAGTGGTTGGCGGAAGGGGACTCGGGATGGGGACCCAGTACTTC

v_gene: TRBV24-1
j_gene: TRBJ1-2
abundance: -
d_gene: -
CDR3aa: CAVGTAYGYTF
CDR3nt: TGTGCCGTCGGGACTGCCTATGGCTACACCTTC

v_gene: TRBV2
j_gene: TRBJ1-2
abundance: once
d_gene: -
CDR3aa: CASSEAPSGGYTF
CDR3nt: TGTGCCAGCAGTGAAGCCCCTTCGGGTGGCTACACCTTC

v_gene: TRBV6-5
j_gene: TRBJ1-4
abundance: -
d_gene: -
CDR3aa: CASSYDRKNEKLFF
CDR3nt: TGTGCCAGCAGTTACGACAGAAAGAATGAAAAACTGTTTTTT

v_gene: TRBV7-9
j_gene: TRBJ2-5
abundance: -
d_gene: TRBD2
CDR3aa: CASSLTPGTSGDQETQYF
CDR3nt: TGTGCCAGCAGCTTAACCCCGGGGACTAGCGGGGACCAAGAGACCCAGTACTTC

v_gene: TRBV30
j_gene: TRBJ2-5
abundance: -
d_gene: -
CDR3aa: CAWSKGWETQYF
CDR3nt: TGTGCCTGGAGTAAGGGGTGGGAGACCCAGTACTTC

v_gene: TRBV11-2
j_gene: TRBJ1-2
abundance: -
d_gene: -
CDR3aa: CASSLDRGELSGYIF
CDR3nt: TGTGCCAGCAGCTTAGATCGGGGGGAGTTAAGTGGCTACATCTTC

v_gene: TRBV4-1
j_gene: TRBJ2-1
abundance: -
d_gene: -
CDR3aa: CASSQGRGPYNEQFF
CDR3nt: TGCGCCAGCAGCCAAGGTAGAGGGCCCTACAATGAGCAGTTCTTC

v_gene: TRBV5-4
j_gene: TRBJ2-1
abundance: -
d_gene: TRBD1
CDR3aa: CASSPIQGNNNEQFF
CDR3nt: TGTGCCAGCAGCCCAATACAGGGGAATAACAATGAGCAGTTCTTC

v_gene: TRBV5-4
j_gene: TRBJ2-5
abundance: -
d_gene: -
CDR3aa: CASSLQQETQYF
CDR3nt: TGTGCCAGCAGCTTGCAGCAAGAGACCCAGTACTTC

v_gene: TRBV19
j_gene: TRBJ2-5
abundance: -
d_gene: TRBD2
CDR3aa: CATSGLAGGSRGETQYF
CDR3nt: TGTGCCACCTCCGGGCTAGCGGGGGGGAGTAGGGGAGAGACCCAGTACTTC

v_gene: TRBV18
j_gene: TRBJ1-1
abundance: few
d_gene: -
CDR3aa: CASSPSKSVERVTEAFF
CDR3nt: TGTGCCAGCTCACCTTCGAAAAGTGTGGAGCGAGTGACTGAAGCTTTCTTT

v_gene: TRBV2
j_gene: TRBJ1-2
abundance: -
d_gene: -
CDR3aa: CAMARRSYGYTF
CDR3nt: TGTGCCATGGCGAGGAGGAGCTATGGCTACACCTTC

v_gene: TRBV12-5
j_gene: TRBJ1-1
abundance: -
d_gene: -
CDR3aa: CASGGLTSEAFF
CDR3nt: TGTGCTAGTGGTGGCCTGACATCGGAAGCTTTCTTT

v_gene: TRBV25-1
j_gene: TRBJ1-1
abundance: -
d_gene: -
CDR3aa: CASSDGGTEAFF
CDR3nt: TGTGCCAGCAGTGACGGGGGCACTGAAGCTTTCTTT

v_gene: TRBV6-2/TRBV6-3
j_gene: TRBJ1-6
abundance: -
d_gene: -
CDR3aa: CASSFSSYNSPLHF
CDR3nt: TGTGCCAGCAGCTTTAGCTCCTATAATTCACCCCTCCACTTT

v_gene: TRBV7-9
j_gene: TRBJ1-2
abundance: once
d_gene: TRBD1
CDR3aa: CASSSGTGDYGYTF
CDR3nt: TGTGCCAGCAGCTCAGGGACAGGCGACTATGGCTACACCTTC

v_gene: TRBV15
j_gene: TRBJ1-5
abundance: -
d_gene: TRBD1
CDR3aa: CATSTRTGGPTLAQHF
CDR3nt: TGTGCCACCAGCACCCGGACAGGGGGCCCTACCCTGGCCCAGCATTTT

v_gene: TRBV12-5
j_gene: TRBJ1-2
abundance: -
d_gene: -
CDR3aa: CASGLDVAGQGRPINYGYTF
CDR3nt: TGTGCTAGTGGTTTGGATGTCGCCGGGCAGGGGAGACCGATTAACTATGGCTACACCTTC

v_gene: TRBV5-1
j_gene: TRBJ2-7
abundance: once
d_gene: -
CDR3aa: CASSLSWGGYEQYF
CDR3nt: TGCGCCAGCAGCTTGTCTTGGGGCGGCTACGAGCAGTACTTC

v_gene: TRBV9
j_gene: TRBJ1-2
abundance: -
d_gene: -
CDR3aa: CASSVGQYGYTF
CDR3nt: TGTGCCAGCAGCGTAGGACAGTATGGCTACACCTTC

v_gene: TRBV5-4
j_gene: TRBJ2-3
abundance: -
d_gene: TRBD2
CDR3aa: CASSLFGGADTQYF
CDR3nt: TGTGCCAGCAGCTTGTTCGGGGGGGCAGATACGCAGTATTTT

v_gene: TRBV7-9
j_gene: TRBJ1-2
abundance: -
d_gene: -
CDR3aa: CASSLILGSYSYGYTF
CDR3nt: TGTGCCAGCAGCTTAATTCTGGGCAGCTACTCATATGGCTACACCTTC

v_gene: TRBV19
j_gene: TRBJ2-1
abundance: -
d_gene: TRBD1
CDR3aa: CASSDRGPSEQFF
CDR3nt: TGTGCCAGTAGTGACAGGGGCCCCAGCGAGCAGTTCTTC

v_gene: TRBV4-1
j_gene: TRBJ2-3
abundance: -
d_gene: TRBD2
CDR3aa: CASSQVAGAGTDTQYF
CDR3nt: TGCGCCAGCAGCCAGGTAGCGGGGGCGGGCACAGATACGCAGTATTTT

v_gene: TRBV5-4
j_gene: TRBJ1-4
abundance: -
d_gene: -
CDR3aa: CASSLGKSQRSNEKLFF
CDR3nt: TGTGCCAGCAGCTTGGGGAAGTCCCAGCGGAGTAATGAAAAACTGTTTTTT

v_gene: TRBV19
j_gene: TRBJ1-5
abundance: -
d_gene: -
CDR3aa: CASTLTARSNQPQHF
CDR3nt: TGTGCCAGTACCCTGACAGCTCGGTCCAATCAGCCCCAGCATTTT

v_gene: TRBV19
j_gene: TRBJ2-7
abundance: -
d_gene: TRBD1
CDR3aa: CASSPGTADYEQYF
CDR3nt: TGTGCCAGTAGCCCCGGGACAGCAGACTACGAGCAGTACTTC

v_gene: TRBV5-1
j_gene: TRBJ1-2
abundance: once
d_gene: -
CDR3aa: CASSLAGQGSYGYTF
CDR3nt: TGCGCCAGCAGCTTGGCGGGACAAGGATCCTATGGCTACACCTTC

v_gene: TRBV9
j_gene: TRBJ1-5
abundance: -
d_gene: -
CDR3aa: CASSASPRQPQHF
CDR3nt: TGTGCCAGCAGCGCGTCTCCACGGCAGCCCCAGCATTTT

v_gene: TRBV11-2
j_gene: TRBJ2-5
abundance: -
d_gene: -
CDR3aa: CASRPSAGYQETQYF
CDR3nt: TGTGCCAGCAGGCCCAGTGCAGGTTACCAAGAGACCCAGTACTTC

v_gene: TRBV6-6
j_gene: TRBJ2-1
abundance: -
d_gene: -
CDR3aa: CASSAPGLVVNEQFF
CDR3nt: TGTGCCAGCAGTGCACCGGGACTCGTCGTCAATGAGCAGTTCTTC

v_gene: TRBV11-2
j_gene: TRBJ2-5
abundance: -
d_gene: -
CDR3aa: CASSLDPGMGETQYF
CDR3nt: TGTGCCAGCAGCTTAGATCCGGGGATGGGGGAGACCCAGTACTTC

v_gene: TRBV18
j_gene: TRBJ1-2
abundance: -
d_gene: -
CDR3aa: CASSPSGVDGYTF
CDR3nt: TGTGCCAGCTCACCCTCCGGGGTCGATGGCTACACCTTC

v_gene: TRBV10-3
j_gene: TRBJ1-6
abundance: few
d_gene: -
CDR3aa: CAISESVGGSPLHF
CDR3nt: TGTGCCATCAGTGAGTCAGTAGGAGGATCACCCCTCCACTTT

v_gene: TRBV12-5
j_gene: TRBJ2-2
abundance: many
d_gene: -
CDR3aa: CASGPTGRGSGELFF
CDR3nt: TGTGCTAGTGGTCCGACGGGGAGAGGTAGCGGGGAGCTGTTTTTT